This T cell receptor beta chain was profiled in a study of blood T cells in healthy people across ages. Deletions cut 6 bases from V and 5 bases from J, with 10 bases between. The germline V gene has CDR1 MNHNS and CDR2 SASEGT. There are 12 residues in the CDR3. This clonotype was seen just once. Then a second PCR, running roughly 7 to 11 cycles, was carried out with a sample-barcoded 5' primer and a J-beta primer mix. TCRdb fed the 5' RACE reads into MiXCR, producing one record per CDR3 protein. The sample records about 1.5 million distinct CDR3 sequences, 40% to 45% being singletons. The sequenced material came from blood. The chain employs TRBV6-1 and TRBJ1-2; D not certain. This TCR was recovered from a woman aged 18-29 years in good health. The CDR3, as DNA: TGTGCCAGCAGGCCCCTCCAATATGGCTACACCTTC. Translated: CASRPLQYGYTF.